The rows below give T cell receptor beta chains drawn from one sample of a study of blood T cell repertoires in COVID-19. This table comes from immunoSEQ multiplex PCR, and its TCRdb copy is limited to in-frame clones, with some not included. The table has tens of thousands of clones, about 87% seen once. Sequenced material: peripheral blood. The source of these receptors is a human donor with active COVID-19. The donor label of this sample is uncertain. Both conserved end residues are part of each CDR3. D genes are given only for firm matches. For some rows the clone size is stated as once, few or many, or as a class when expanded; others skip it.

D	size	V	J	CDR3	DNA
NA	once	TRBV13	TRBJ2-1	CASSEIGGGTYNEQFF	TGTGCCAGCAGCGAAATAGGGGGGGGGACCTACAATGAGCAGTTCTTC
NA	NA	TRBV7-9	TRBJ2-1	CASSIREIEQFF	TGTGCCAGCAGCATTCGGGAAATTGAGCAGTTCTTC
TRBD2	NA	TRBV7-2	TRBJ2-1	CASSVRLAGGATSRKEQFF	TGTGCCAGCAGCGTAAGACTAGCGGGAGGGGCGACATCTCGCAAGGAGCAGTTCTTC
TRBD1	NA	TRBV9	TRBJ2-1	CASSPDDREYNEQFF	TGTGCCAGCAGCCCGGACGACAGGGAGTACAATGAGCAGTTCTTC
TRBD1	NA	TRBV7-9	TRBJ1-1	CASSLVAGGNTEAFF	TGTGCCAGCAGCTTAGTGGCAGGGGGGAACACTGAAGCTTTCTTT
NA	NA	TRBV12-5	TRBJ2-1	CASGLNPSGVSYNEQFF	TGTGCTAGTGGTTTGAATCCCTCGGGGGTCTCCTACAATGAGCAGTTCTTC
TRBD2	NA	TRBV19	TRBJ2-3	CASSRTSGRPTDTQYF	TGTGCCAGTAGTAGGACTAGCGGGCGCCCCACAGATACGCAGTATTTT
TRBD1	NA	TRBV29-1	TRBJ1-1	CSGTGASNTEAFF	TGCAGCGGGACAGGGGCGTCGAACACTGAAGCTTTCTTT
TRBD1	NA	TRBV7-7	TRBJ2-5	CASSLEDQGAGETQYF	TGTGCTAGCAGCTTAGAGGACCAGGGGGCTGGTGAGACCCAGTACTTC
NA	NA	TRBV15	TRBJ1-4	CATSSLRQGGEKLFF	TGTGCCACCAGCTCATTGAGGCAGGGCGGTGAAAAACTGTTTTTT
NA	NA	TRBV20-1	TRBJ2-1	CSARSGFEQFF	TGCAGTGCTCGATCAGGGTTTGAGCAGTTCTTC
NA	NA	TRBV28	TRBJ1-1	CASSLRSPSGEAFF	TGTGCCAGCAGTTTAAGGTCCCCCAGCGGTGAAGCTTTCTTT
NA	NA	TRBV19	TRBJ2-1	CASSQGSYNEQFF	TGTGCCAGTAGTCAGGGCTCCTACAATGAGCAGTTCTTC
NA	once	TRBV7-8	TRBJ2-5	CASSRRVQETQYF	TGTGCCAGCAGCCGACGGGTCCAAGAGACCCAGTACTTC
TRBD2	NA	TRBV13	TRBJ2-5	CASSLRYGGAQETQYF	TGTGCCAGCAGCTTGAGATACGGGGGGGCCCAAGAGACCCAGTACTTC
NA	NA	TRBV7-9	TRBJ1-2	CASSSKTTGYTF	TGTGCCAGCAGCTCCAAAACTACCGGCTACACCTTC
NA	NA	TRBV2	TRBJ2-1	CASSLGYEREQFF	TGTGCCAGCAGTTTAGGATATGAGAGGGAGCAGTTCTTC
NA	NA	TRBV11-2	TRBJ2-7	CASSAVADRSYEQYF	TGTGCCAGCAGCGCAGTAGCGGACCGCTCCTACGAGCAGTACTTC